A single sample is the source of the 20 T cell receptor beta chains below, sequenced in a study of type 1 regulatory T cells. TCRdb fed the reads into MiXCR, producing one record per CDR3 protein. The table has around 88,000 distinct CDR3 sequences, roughly 28% seen once. The sample consisted of CD4+ T cells, either the whole sample or a sorted fraction (not recorded which). These receptors all stem from a human donor in good health.

About this clonotype itself: The CDR3 does not end in the conserved phenylalanine or tryptophan, so this is likely a read error. The DNA is left out, because the CDR3 cannot be placed on it with certainty; the CDR3 is given as TCRdb lists it. The chain recombines TRBV19 with TRBJ2-7; the tabulated D call, TRBD2, remains unverified against the DNA. Germline V gene sequence: CDR1 LNHDA, CDR2 SQIVND (reference sequence). Ends included, the CDR3 has 12 residues. CDR3 residues: CASTRSGRVLFA.

This clonotype was seen only a few times. This chain connects TRBV18 to TRBJ2-1; 7 bases fit TRBD2. CDR3 size: 17 residues. The V gene end was trimmed by 0 bases and the J gene end by 1 base; junction bases not matched to a gene: 6. CDR1 and CDR2 from the germline V gene are KGHSH and LQKENI. DNA for the CDR3: TGTGCCAGCTCACCACCGTCGGGCGGGAGTTCCTACAATGAGCAGTTCTTC. Translating gives CASSPPSGGSSYNEQFF. Filled out from reference TRBV18 and TRBJ2-1, the complete variable domain reads NAGVMQNPRHLVRRRGQEARLRCSPMKGHSHVYWYRQLPEEGLKFMVYLQKENIIDESGMPKERFSAEFPKEGPSILRIQQVVRGDSAAYFCASSPPSGGSSYNEQFFGPGTRLTVL.

The chain links TRBV7-9 to TRBJ2-7, with a possible D match to TRBD2 (5 bases). This CDR3 region has 13 residues. Trimming cost V 1 base and J 2 bases, with 6 bases left between them. The germline V gene encodes CDR1 SEHNR and CDR2 FQNEAQ (reference sequence). CDR3 residues: CASSLGGTYEQYF. The CDR3 nucleotides read TGTGCCAGCAGCTTAGGAGGGACCTACGAGCAGTACTTC.

The rearrangement uses TRBV18 and TRBJ2-5; TRBD1 agrees at 7 bases. V lost 5 bases and J lost 2; bases outside the gene matches: 5. The CDR3 runs to 14 residues. Germline CDR1 and CDR2: KGHSH and LQKENI. The CDR3: CASSRTGDQETQYF. DNA of the CDR3: TGTGCCAGCTCAAGGACAGGAGATCAAGAGACCCAGTACTTC.

This sequence joins TRBV7-6 and TRBJ1-5; the D is unclear. V lost 0 bases and J lost 2, with 8 bases in between. This CDR3 contains 15 residues. From germline, CDR1 is SGHVS and CDR2 FNYEAQ. The CDR3 sequence: CASSLASSGNQPQHF. CDR3 coding DNA: TGTGCCAGCAGCTTAGCATCCTCGGGCAATCAGCCCCAGCATTTT.

This chain joins TRBV11-2 and TRBJ2-3; D unclear. V lost 5 bases and J lost 3, with 15 bases in between. CDR1 and CDR2 from the germline V gene are SGHAT and FQNNGV. The CDR3 is made up of 15 amino acids. CDR3 DNA sequence: TGTGCCAGCAGCAACCCCTCCCTAGGGACAGATACGCAGTATTTT. It codes for CASSNPSLGTDTQYF. The full variable domain, rest sourced from reference TRBV11-2 and TRBJ2-3, is EAGVAQSPRYKIIEKRQSVAFWCNPISGHATLYWYQQILGQGPKLLIQFQNNGVVDDSQLPKDRFSAERLKGVDSTLKIQPAKLEDSAVYLCASSNPSLGTDTQYFGPGTRLTVL.

Judged by abundance, this clonotype is medium-sized. V usage is TRBV7-2 and J usage is TRBJ2-5; D not resolved. V dropped 1 base and J dropped 2 bases, with 5 bases sitting between them. CDR1 is SGHTA and CDR2 is FQGNSA in the germline V gene. This CDR3 is built from 13 residues. The CDR3 sequence is CASSLGPQETQYF. For the CDR3, the DNA is TGTGCCAGCAGCTTAGGACCACAAGAGACCCAGTACTTC.

The CDR3 reads CASSGGGGTFPYEQYF. In DNA, the CDR3 is TGTGCCAGCAGCGGGGGTGGCGGGACATTCCCCTACGAGCAGTACTTC. The chain combines TRBV5-6 with TRBJ2-7; D possibly matches TRBD1 or TRBD2 (6 bases each). CDR1 is SGHDT and CDR2 is YYEEEE in the germline V gene. The CDR3 is made up of 16 amino acids. Trimming cost V 4 bases and J 2 bases, with 19 bases left between them.

The CDR3 DNA sequence: TGTGCCAGCAGCTCAGGGACTAGCAAAACCTACGAGCAGTACTTC. This codes for CASSSGTSKTYEQYF. The V gene is TRBV5-5, the J gene TRBJ2-7, with 9 bases that match TRBD2. V lost 3 bases to trimming and J lost 2 bases; unmatched junction nucleotides: 6. The germline gives CDR1 SGHKS, CDR2 YYEKEE (reference sequence). The CDR3 spans 15 residues.

The rearrangement joins TRBV7-2 to TRBJ2-5; 12 bases line up with TRBD2. The CDR3 consists of 17 residues. V trimming: 1 base; J trimming: 4 bases; junction bases outside the gene matches: 7. Per germline, CDR1 SGHTA and CDR2 FQGNSA. CDR3 DNA: TGTGCCAGCAGCTTAGGGAGACTAGCGGGAGCGGGAGAGACCCAGTACTTC. This translates into CASSLGRLAGAGETQYF.

This clonotype was detected many times. The chain combines TRBV7-2 with TRBJ2-7; D may be TRBD1 (8 bases). The CDR3 is made up of 14 amino acids. The germline V and J ends were trimmed by 5 bases and 2 bases, with 13 bases remaining between them. Germline V CDR1 and CDR2: SGHTA, FQGNSA. Here the CDR3 DNA reads TGTGCCAGCAGCGGGGGGGACAGGACCTACGAGCAGTACTTC. Its protein product is CASSGGDRTYEQYF.

In regard to this clonotype: The junction departs from germline at one end; a sequencing error may be responsible. This chain's CDR3 is CASSNGQATQF. DNA for the CDR3: TGTGCCAGCAGTAACGGACAAGCCACTCAATTC. The rearrangement joins TRBV6-2 or TRBV6-3 to TRBJ2-4; possibly TRBD1 for D (5 bases). The CDR3 is 11 residues long. The germline V gene encodes CDR1 MNHEY and CDR2 SVGEGT.

The chain links TRBV5-1 to TRBJ2-3, with a weak D call TRBD2 (5 bases). The germline gives CDR1 SGHRS, CDR2 YFSETQ. Trimming stripped 0 bases from V and 6 bases from J, with 14 bases between. CDR3 size: 15 residues. The CDR3 spells CASSLDGDPGDTQYF. As DNA, the CDR3 is TGCGCCAGCAGCTTGGATGGGGATCCGGGGGATACGCAGTATTTT.

The V and J genes are TRBV12-3 or TRBV12-4 and TRBJ1-5, with D unclear. V lost 2 bases and J lost 3, with 5 bases in between. CDR3 size: 13 residues. The CDR3 nucleotides are TGTGCCAGCAGTTTAAGTGCCAATCAGCCCCAGCATTTT. Translating it yields CASSLSANQPQHF.

This clonotype was counted a few times. This chain joins TRBV5-1 and TRBJ2-1; 9 bases align to TRBD2. V lost 2 bases to trimming and J lost 5 bases; unmatched junction nucleotides: 5. The germline CDR1 and CDR2 sequences are SGHRS and YFSETQ. CDR3 length: 15 amino acids. The CDR3 DNA sequence: TGCGCCAGCAGCTTCTCTAGCGGGATTAACAATGAGCAGTTCTTC. This encodes CASSFSSGINNEQFF.

V and J are TRBV20-1 and TRBJ2-1; maybe TRBD2 (6 bases). From germline, CDR1 is DFQATT and CDR2 SNEGSKA (reference sequence). V lost 3 bases to trimming and J lost 8 bases, with 11 bases between them. The CDR3 runs to 12 residues. CDR3 nucleotides: TGCAGTGCTAGTGCTAGCGTCCATGAGCAGTTCTTC. It codes for CSASASVHEQFF.

The chain is built from TRBV10-2 and TRBJ2-7; 13 nucleotides match TRBD2. CDR3 length: 16 amino acids. Trimming cost V 6 bases and J 1 base; bases outside gene matches: 6. The germline V gene has CDR1 WSHSY and CDR2 SAAADI. CDR3 residues: CASRGLAGKESYEQYF. Written as DNA, the CDR3 is TGCGCCAGCAGGGGACTAGCGGGGAAGGAGTCCTACGAGCAGTACTTC.

This clonotype showed up just a few times. V usage is TRBV25-1 and J usage is TRBJ1-4; a weak D match, TRBD1 (6 bases). The CDR3 sequence is 15 residues long. Trimming shortened V by 6 bases and J by 5 bases, and 16 bases separated the two germline ends. CDR1 and CDR2 (germline): MGHDK, SYGVNS. In DNA form, the CDR3 reads TGTGCCAGCAGCGACCGCAGGGGTCTCAATGAAAAACTGTTTTTT. Translating it yields CASSDRRGLNEKLFF. Full variable domain (outside the CDR3, taken from reference TRBV25-1 and TRBJ1-4): EADIYQTPRYLVIGTGKKITLECSQTMGHDKMYWYQQDPGMELHLIHYSYGVNSTEKGDLSSESTVSRIRTEHFPLTLESARPSHTSQYLCASSDRRGLNEKLFFGSGTQLSVL.

Comments on this clonotype: One end of the junction is discordant with germline, which a read error may explain. The chain recombines TRBV5-1 with TRBJ1-4; TRBD1 is a possible D gene (5 bases). The V gene's germline CDR1 is SGHRS and CDR2 YFSETQ. The CDR3 covers 15 residues. The CDR3 DNA reads as TGCGCCAGCAGCCTACAGGCTGGGGGGAATGAAAAACTGTATTTT. It codes for CASSLQAGGNEKLYF. The full variable domain, completed using reference TRBV5-1 and TRBJ1-4, is KAGVTQTPRYLIKTRGQQVTLSCSPISGHRSVSWYQQTPGQGLQFLFEYFSETQRNKGNFPGRFSGRQFSNSRSEMNVSTLELGDSALYLCASSLQAGGNEKLYFGSGTQLSVL.

In this sample, this clonotype turned up a few times. The chain combines TRBV20-1 with TRBJ2-1, with 8 bases lining up with TRBD2. Unmatched junction bases numbered 12, after V lost 3 bases and J lost 2 bases. Per the germline V gene, CDR1 is DFQATT and CDR2 is SNEGSKA (reference sequence). This CDR3 is 17 amino acids long. The CDR3 loop reads CSASDPKTGLAYNEQFF. The CDR3 nucleotides read TGCAGTGCTAGTGATCCGAAGACGGGACTAGCCTACAATGAGCAGTTCTTC.